This is a list of T cell receptor beta chains from one sample in a study of regulatory T cells in long-lasting Graves disease. TCRdb reanalysed the multiplex PCR reads using MiXCR and keeps one entry per CDR3 protein. The table lists 350,000 to 450,000 distinct CDR3 sequences, approximately 12% of them singletons, with around 18% in the top ten. The same sample was also studied in work on T cells in Graves' hyperthyroidism and ophthalmopathy.

The material was peripheral blood mononuclear cells (PBMCs), obtained at new diagnosis, from a patient treated with antithyroid drugs. These receptors came from a woman aged 18 to 35 with Graves disease. Each CDR3 is given with its conserved first and last residue. Fields, in order: V gene, CDR3 protein.

>TRBV4-3
CASSQDNRPVYGYTF
>TRBV7-8
CASSFSTGGHQPQHF
>TRBV7-9
CASSFTVNYEQYF
>TRBV11-2
CASSLALHRNYGYTF
>TRBV20-1
CSATQDRNQPQHF
>TRBV27
CASGFGILTDTQYF
>TRBV28
CASRRRVTGELFF
>TRBV12-3/TRBV12-4
CASSISRQPQHF
>TRBV5-1
CASSAGQPETQYF
>TRBV12-3/TRBV12-4
CASSFRDTGNSPLHF
>TRBV6-1
CASSEQEVPPSSGANVLTF
>TRBV7-9
CASSLAGAGATEAFF
>TRBV3-1
CASTSRPTGELFF
>TRBV4-2
CASSQGSGATEAFF
>TRBV7-3
CASSRNGPTNEQFF
>TRBV6-2/TRBV6-3
CASSLLAGEYNEQFF
>TRBV4-3
CASSQDMAGGYNEQFF
>TRBV7-9
CASSLFIGPQVTIEQYF
>TRBV20-1
CSARTQGALYGYTF
>TRBV6-1
CASSAGPGRPDYEQYF
>TRBV19
CASSSRDFGSYEQYF
>TRBV28
CASSSRQSGRYYNEQFF
>TRBV7-2
CASSLVPHRGGEKLFF
>TRBV20-1
CSASRQRRSYNEQFF